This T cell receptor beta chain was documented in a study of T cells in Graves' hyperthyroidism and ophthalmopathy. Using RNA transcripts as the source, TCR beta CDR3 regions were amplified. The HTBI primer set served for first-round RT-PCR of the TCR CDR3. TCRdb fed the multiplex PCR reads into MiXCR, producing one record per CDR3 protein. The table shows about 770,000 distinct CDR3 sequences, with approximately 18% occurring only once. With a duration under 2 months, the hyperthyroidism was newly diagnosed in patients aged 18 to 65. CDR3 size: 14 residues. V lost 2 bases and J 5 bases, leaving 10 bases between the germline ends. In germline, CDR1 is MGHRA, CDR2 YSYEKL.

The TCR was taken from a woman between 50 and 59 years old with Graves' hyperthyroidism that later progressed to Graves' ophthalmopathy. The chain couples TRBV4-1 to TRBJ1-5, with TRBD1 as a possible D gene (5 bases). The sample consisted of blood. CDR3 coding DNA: TGCGCCAGCAGCCAACCAGACAGAGATCAGCCCCAGCATTTT. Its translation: CASSQPDRDQPQHF.